These 7 T cell receptor beta chains share one sample of origin, sequenced in a study of monozygotic twins with inflammatory bowel disease. No DNA is given; TCRdb re-called the 5' RACE reads and lists each CDR3 protein once. This listing includes approximately 400,000 distinct CDR3 sequences. Material: blood. These receptor sequences come from a human donor with ulcerative colitis or Crohn's disease, or a healthy co-twin of an affected twin (not recorded which).

This chain joins TRBV5-1 and TRBJ2-2; TCRdb proposes TRBD2, but this gene call is untestable without DNA. Per germline, CDR1 SGHRS and CDR2 YFSETQ. The CDR3 sequence is 15 residues long. The CDR3 sequence is CASATEGTNTGELFF.

This chain links TRBV2 with TRBJ2-2. CDR1 is SNHLY and CDR2 is FYNNEI in the germline V gene. The CDR3 consists of 12 residues. The CDR3: CASSEELGELFF.

The V call is TRBV5-1, the J call TRBJ1-1; TCRdb designates TRBD1, a call that cannot be tested without DNA. CDR1 and CDR2 (germline): SGHRS, YFSETQ. The length of the CDR3 is 15 residues. CDR3 sequence reads: CASSPWTGRTTEAFF. Variable domain in full (rest from reference TRBV5-1 and TRBJ1-1): KAGVTQTPRYLIKTRGQQVTLSCSPISGHRSVSWYQQTPGQGLQFLFEYFSETQRNKGNFPGRFSGRQFSNSRSEMNVSTLELGDSALYLCASSPWTGRTTEAFFGQGTRLTVV.

The chain is built from TRBV6-1 and TRBJ2-6; TCRdb selects TRBD1, and the lack of DNA leaves this call unchecked. The CDR3 has 16 residues. Per germline, CDR1 MNHNS and CDR2 SASEGT. This chain's CDR3 is CASRPRSGSWANVLTF.

The gene calls are TRBV12-3 or TRBV12-4 and TRBJ1-5. This CDR3 is built from 14 residues. The CDR3 region is CASSFAGLGQPQHF.

The chain recombines TRBV19 with TRBJ2-7. CDR1 is LNHDA, CDR2 SQIVND, per germline (reference sequence). CDR3 length: 13 residues. The CDR3 reads CASQSTRPGEQYF.

The chain uses TRBV15 and TRBJ1-2. CDR1 LNHNV and CDR2 YYDKDF come from the germline V gene (reference sequence). The CDR3 contains 13 residues. CDR3: CATSRGVEGGYTF.